This TCR beta chain was found in a study of blood T cell repertoires in COVID-19. Study overall: Researchers got acute and convalescent COVID-19 samples from the United States, Italy and Spain. From T cells, B-cell-depleted T cells, or PBMCs came the material, which was cDNA or gDNA.

This CDR3 is 18 amino acids long. V was clipped by 4 bases and J by 9 bases; unmatched bases: 21. The germline CDR1 and CDR2 sequences are SGHRS and YFSETQ. Methods used by the authors: Scientists estimated how many nucleated cells there were by amplifying reference gene primers. Repertoires were generated with immunoSEQ multiplex PCR, while TCRdb's copy carries only in-frame clones and drops some. V, J and clone size are those of that table, while D and trimming were read from the DNA. The sample contains some 150,000 clones, roughly 80% of which appear only once. The sequence was collected from an older woman with acute or convalescent COVID-19. The source material was peripheral blood. V usage is TRBV5-1 and J usage is TRBJ2-1; TRBD2 agrees at 8 bases. The CDR3 region has the DNA TGCGCCAGCAGCAATATCATAGGAGCGGGGGATGAATCCAGTGAGCAGTTCTTC. It specifies CASSNIIGAGDESSEQFF. The whole variable domain, filled in from reference TRBV5-1 and TRBJ2-1, reads KAGVTQTPRYLIKTRGQQVTLSCSPISGHRSVSWYQQTPGQGLQFLFEYFSETQRNKGNFPGRFSGRQFSNSRSEMNVSTLELGDSALYLCASSNIIGAGDESSEQFFGPGTRLTVL.